This T cell receptor beta chain was identified during a study of CD8 T cells in ankylosing spondylitis. Study-level findings and limits: In ankylosing spondylitis blood, a motif of roughly 8 highly homologous TCR beta variants appeared characteristic.

This clonotype came up a few times. Its antigen is still unknown. Quantitative barcoded 5'-RACE was used to prepare TCR beta libraries. TCRdb ran MiXCR on the 5' RACE reads and lists one entry per CDR3 protein. Here the sample spans about 360,000 distinct CDR3 sequences, roughly 15% being singletons. The germline gives CDR1 LNHDA, CDR2 SQIVND (reference sequence). The CDR3 is 15 amino acids. The trim removed 4 bases at V and 2 bases at J, leaving 5 bases unmatched. This TCR came from a male donor with ankylosing spondylitis or in good health (not recorded which). The V gene is TRBV19, the J gene TRBJ2-3, with 8 bases identical to TRBD1. What was sequenced was blood, either unsorted or a sorted T cell fraction (not recorded which). CDR3 sequence reads: CASSRDRRSTDTQYF. CDR3 in DNA: TGTGCCAGTAGTAGGGACAGGAGGTCCACAGATACGCAGTATTTT. Drawing the rest from reference TRBV19 and TRBJ2-3, the complete variable domain is DGGITQSPKYLFRKEGQNVTLSCEQNLNHDAMYWYRQDPGQGLRLIYYSQIVNDFQKGDIAEGYSVSREKKESFPLTVTSAQKNPTAFYLCASSRDRRSTDTQYFGPGTRLTVL.